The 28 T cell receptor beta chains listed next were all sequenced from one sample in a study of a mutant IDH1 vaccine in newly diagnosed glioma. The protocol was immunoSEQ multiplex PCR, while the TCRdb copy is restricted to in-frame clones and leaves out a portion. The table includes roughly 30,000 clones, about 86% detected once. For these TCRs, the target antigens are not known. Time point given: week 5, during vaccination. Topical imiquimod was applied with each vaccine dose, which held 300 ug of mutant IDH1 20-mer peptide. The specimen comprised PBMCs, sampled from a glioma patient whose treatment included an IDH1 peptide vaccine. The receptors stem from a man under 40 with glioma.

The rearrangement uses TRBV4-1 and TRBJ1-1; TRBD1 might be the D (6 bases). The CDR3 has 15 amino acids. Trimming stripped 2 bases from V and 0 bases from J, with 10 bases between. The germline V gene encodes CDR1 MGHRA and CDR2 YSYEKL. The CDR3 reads CASSQSNRVNTEAFF. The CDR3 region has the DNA TGCGCCAGCAGCCAATCCAACAGGGTGAACACTGAAGCTTTCTTT.

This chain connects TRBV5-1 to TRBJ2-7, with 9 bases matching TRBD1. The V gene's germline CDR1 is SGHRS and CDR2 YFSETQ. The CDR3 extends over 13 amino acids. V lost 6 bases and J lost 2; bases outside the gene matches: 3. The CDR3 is CASNRQGAYEQYF. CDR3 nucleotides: TGCGCCAGCAACAGACAGGGGGCCTACGAGCAGTACTTC.

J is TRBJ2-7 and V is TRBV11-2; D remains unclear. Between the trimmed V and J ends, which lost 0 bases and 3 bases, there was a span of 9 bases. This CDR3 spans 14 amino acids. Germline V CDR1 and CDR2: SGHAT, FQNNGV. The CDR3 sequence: CASSLERAVYEQYF. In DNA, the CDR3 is TGTGCCAGCAGCTTAGAAAGGGCAGTCTACGAGCAGTACTTC. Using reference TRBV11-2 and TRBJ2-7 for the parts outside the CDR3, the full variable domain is EAGVAQSPRYKIIEKRQSVAFWCNPISGHATLYWYQQILGQGPKLLIQFQNNGVVDDSQLPKDRFSAERLKGVDSTLKIQPAKLEDSAVYLCASSLERAVYEQYFGPGTRLTVT.

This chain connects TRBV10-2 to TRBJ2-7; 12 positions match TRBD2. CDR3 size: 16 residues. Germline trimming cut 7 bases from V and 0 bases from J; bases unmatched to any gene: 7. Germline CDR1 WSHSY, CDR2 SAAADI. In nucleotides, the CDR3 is TGCGCCAGCACCCTAGCGGGAGGGCCGAGCTCCTACGAGCAGTACTTC. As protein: CASTLAGGPSSYEQYF.

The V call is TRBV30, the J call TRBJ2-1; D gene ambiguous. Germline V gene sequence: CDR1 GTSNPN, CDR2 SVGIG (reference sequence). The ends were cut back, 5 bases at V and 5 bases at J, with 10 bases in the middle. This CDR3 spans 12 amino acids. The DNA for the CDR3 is TGTGCCTGGTCCTGGATGGACAATGAGCAGTTCTTC. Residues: CAWSWMDNEQFF. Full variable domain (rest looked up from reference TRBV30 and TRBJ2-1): SQTIHQWPATLVQPVGSPLSLECTVEGTSNPNLYWYRQAAGRGLQLLFYSVGIGQISSEVPQNLSASRPQDRQFILSSKKLLLSDSGFYLCAWSWMDNEQFFGPGTRLTVL.

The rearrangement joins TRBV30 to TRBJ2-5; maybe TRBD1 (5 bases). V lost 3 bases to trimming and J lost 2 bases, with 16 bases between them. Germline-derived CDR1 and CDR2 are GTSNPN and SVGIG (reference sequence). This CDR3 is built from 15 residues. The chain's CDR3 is CAWSQDTWGQETQYF. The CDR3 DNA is TGTGCCTGGAGCCAGGACACTTGGGGACAAGAGACCCAGTACTTC.

Here the CDR3 DNA reads TGTGCCAGCAGTTTACTGGCTATGAGCTCCTACAATGAGCAGTTCTTC. It yields the protein CASSLLAMSSYNEQFF. The chain is built from TRBV27 and TRBJ2-1; D not certain. This CDR3 spans 16 amino acids. Germline V gene data show CDR1 as MNHEY and CDR2 as SMNVEV (reference sequence). Trimming took off 2 bases at V and 0 bases at J, with 11 bases between the two ends.

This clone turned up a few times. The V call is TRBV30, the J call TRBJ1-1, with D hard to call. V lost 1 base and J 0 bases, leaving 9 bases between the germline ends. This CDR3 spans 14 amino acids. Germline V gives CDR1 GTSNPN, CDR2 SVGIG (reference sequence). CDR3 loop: CAWSGASLNTEAFF. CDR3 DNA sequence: TGTGCCTGGAGTGGAGCATCTCTGAACACTGAAGCTTTCTTT.

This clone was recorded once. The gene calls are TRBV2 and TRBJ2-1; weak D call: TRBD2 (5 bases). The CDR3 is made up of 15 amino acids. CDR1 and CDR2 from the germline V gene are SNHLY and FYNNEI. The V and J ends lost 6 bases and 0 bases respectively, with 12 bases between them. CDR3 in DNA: TGTGCCAGCAGAGAGCGGATGAGCTCCTACAATGAGCAGTTCTTC. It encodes CASRERMSSYNEQFF.

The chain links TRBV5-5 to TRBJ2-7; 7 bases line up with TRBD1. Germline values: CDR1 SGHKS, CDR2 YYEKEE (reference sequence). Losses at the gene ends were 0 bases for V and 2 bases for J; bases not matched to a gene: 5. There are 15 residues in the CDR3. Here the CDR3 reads CASSLAGGTAYEQYF. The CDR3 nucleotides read TGTGCCAGCAGCTTGGCCGGTGGGACAGCCTACGAGCAGTACTTC.

CDR3 protein: CSVESLGIYDEQFF. CDR3 nucleotide sequence: TGCAGCGTTGAATCCCTTGGCATTTACGATGAGCAGTTCTTC. This chain uses TRBV29-1 with TRBJ2-1; D is undetermined. CDR3 length equals 14 residues. The germline V and J ends were trimmed by 2 bases and 8 bases, with 16 bases remaining between them. CDR1 SQVTM and CDR2 ANQGSEA come from the germline V gene.

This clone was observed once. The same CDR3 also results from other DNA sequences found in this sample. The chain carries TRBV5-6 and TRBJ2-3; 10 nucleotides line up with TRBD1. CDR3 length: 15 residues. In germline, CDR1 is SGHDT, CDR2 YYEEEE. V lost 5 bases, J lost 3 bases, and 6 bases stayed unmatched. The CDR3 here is CASSPGTGETDTQYF. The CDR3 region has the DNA TGTGCCAGCAGTCCCGGGACAGGGGAGACAGATACGCAGTATTTT. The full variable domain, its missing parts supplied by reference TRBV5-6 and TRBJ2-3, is DAGVTQSPTHLIKTRGQQVTLRCSPKSGHDTVSWYQQALGQGPQFIFQYYEEEERQRGNFPDRFSGHQFPNYSSELNVNALLLGDSALYLCASSPGTGETDTQYFGPGTRLTVL.

The CDR3 spells CASSQVLGHQVQPQHF. CDR3 nucleotide sequence: TGCGCCAGCAGCCAAGTGTTAGGGCATCAGGTCCAGCCCCAGCATTTT. The rearrangement links TRBV4-1 to TRBJ1-5; D gene uncertain. V lost 1 base and J lost 7, with 17 bases in between. The CDR3 spans 16 residues. The germline gives CDR1 MGHRA, CDR2 YSYEKL.

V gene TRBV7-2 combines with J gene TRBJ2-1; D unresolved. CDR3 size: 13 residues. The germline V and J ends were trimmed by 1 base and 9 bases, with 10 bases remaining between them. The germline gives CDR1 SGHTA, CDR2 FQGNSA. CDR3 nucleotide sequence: TGTGCCAGCAGCTTAGTCCGTGGCGGTGAGCAGTTCTTC. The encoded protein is CASSLVRGGEQFF.

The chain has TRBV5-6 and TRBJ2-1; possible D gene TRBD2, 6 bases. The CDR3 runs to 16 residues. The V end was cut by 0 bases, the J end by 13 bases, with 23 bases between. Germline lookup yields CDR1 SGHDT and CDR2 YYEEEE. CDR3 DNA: TGTGCCAGCAGCTTGGTAGAGCGGGCGCCCAAGCCGCGTCAGTTCTTC. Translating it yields CASSLVERAPKPRQFF.

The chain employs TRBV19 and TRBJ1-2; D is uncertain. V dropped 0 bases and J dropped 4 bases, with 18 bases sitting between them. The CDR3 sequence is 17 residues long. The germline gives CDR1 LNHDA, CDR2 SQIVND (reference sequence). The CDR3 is CASSIDLSKEGSYGYTF. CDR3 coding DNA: TGTGCCAGTAGTATAGATCTTTCGAAGGAGGGATCCTATGGCTACACCTTC. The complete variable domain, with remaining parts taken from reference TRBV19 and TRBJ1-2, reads DGGITQSPKYLFRKEGQNVTLSCEQNLNHDAMYWYRQDPGQGLRLIYYSQIVNDFQKGDIAEGYSVSREKKESFPLTVTSAQKNPTAFYLCASSIDLSKEGSYGYTFGSGTRLTVV.

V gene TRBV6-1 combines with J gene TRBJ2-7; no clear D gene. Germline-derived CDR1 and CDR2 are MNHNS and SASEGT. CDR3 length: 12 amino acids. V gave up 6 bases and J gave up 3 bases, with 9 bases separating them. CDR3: CASRGDIYEQYF. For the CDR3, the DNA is TGTGCCAGCAGAGGAGACATCTACGAGCAGTACTTC.

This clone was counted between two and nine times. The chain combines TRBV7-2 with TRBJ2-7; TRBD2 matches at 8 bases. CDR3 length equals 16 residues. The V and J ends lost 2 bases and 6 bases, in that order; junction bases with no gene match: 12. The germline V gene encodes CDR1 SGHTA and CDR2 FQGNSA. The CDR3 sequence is CASSLNGGAGAVEQYF. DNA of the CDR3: TGTGCCAGCAGCTTAAACGGGGGGGCCGGGGCAGTCGAGCAGTACTTC.

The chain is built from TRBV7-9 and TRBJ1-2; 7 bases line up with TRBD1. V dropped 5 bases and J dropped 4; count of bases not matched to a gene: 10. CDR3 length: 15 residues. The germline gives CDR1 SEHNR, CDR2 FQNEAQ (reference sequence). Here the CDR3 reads CASSTPWDSIYGYTF. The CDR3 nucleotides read TGTGCCAGCAGCACCCCCTGGGACAGCATCTATGGCTACACCTTC.

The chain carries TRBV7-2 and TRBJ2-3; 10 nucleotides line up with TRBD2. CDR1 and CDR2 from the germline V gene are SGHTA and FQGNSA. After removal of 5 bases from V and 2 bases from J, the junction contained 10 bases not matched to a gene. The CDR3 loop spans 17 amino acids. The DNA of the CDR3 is TGTGCCAGCAGCCCTAAGCGGGGGGGGTTTTACACAGATACGCAGTATTTT. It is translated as CASSPKRGGFYTDTQYF.

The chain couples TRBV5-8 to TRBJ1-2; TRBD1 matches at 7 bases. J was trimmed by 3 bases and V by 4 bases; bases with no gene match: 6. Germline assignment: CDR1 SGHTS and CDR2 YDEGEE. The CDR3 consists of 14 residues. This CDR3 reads CASSHGQEYYGYTF. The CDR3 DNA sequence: TGTGCCAGCAGCCACGGACAGGAATACTATGGCTACACCTTC.

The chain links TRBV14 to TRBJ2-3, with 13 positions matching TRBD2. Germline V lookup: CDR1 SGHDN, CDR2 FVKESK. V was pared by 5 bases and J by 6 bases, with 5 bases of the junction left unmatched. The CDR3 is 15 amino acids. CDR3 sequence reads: CASSRTSGSGDTQYF. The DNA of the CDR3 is TGTGCCAGCAGCAGGACTAGCGGGAGTGGGGATACGCAGTATTTT.

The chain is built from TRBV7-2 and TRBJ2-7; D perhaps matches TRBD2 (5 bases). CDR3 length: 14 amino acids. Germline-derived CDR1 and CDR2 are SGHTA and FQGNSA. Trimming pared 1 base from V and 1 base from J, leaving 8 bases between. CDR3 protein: CASSLELVSYEQYF. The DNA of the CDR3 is TGTGCCAGCAGCTTAGAACTAGTATCCTACGAGCAGTACTTC.

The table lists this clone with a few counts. CDR3 residues: CASSIATGNQPQHF. DNA of the CDR3: TGTGCCAGTAGTATAGCTACAGGGAATCAGCCCCAGCATTTT. The V call is TRBV19, the J call TRBJ1-5; D may be TRBD1 (6 bases). The CDR3 extends over 14 amino acids. V lost 1 base and J lost 4, with 8 bases in between. CDR1 and CDR2 from the germline V gene are LNHDA and SQIVND (reference sequence).

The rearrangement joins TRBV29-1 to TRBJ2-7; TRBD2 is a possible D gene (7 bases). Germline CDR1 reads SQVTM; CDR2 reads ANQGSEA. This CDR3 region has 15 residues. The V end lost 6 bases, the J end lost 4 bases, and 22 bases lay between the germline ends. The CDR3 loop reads CSVRVGRGAGYEQYF. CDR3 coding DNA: TGCAGCGTCCGGGTGGGTCGGGGGGCGGGTTACGAGCAGTACTTC.

CDR3 loop: CASAGTERGTQYF. The CDR3 bases are TGTGCCAGCGCTGGGACAGAAAGGGGGACCCAGTACTTC. The rearrangement uses TRBV2 and TRBJ2-5, with TRBD1 matching 7 bases. V was clipped by 8 bases and J by 7 bases; unmatched bases: 10. Germline CDR1 reads SNHLY; CDR2 reads FYNNEI. The CDR3 covers 13 residues.

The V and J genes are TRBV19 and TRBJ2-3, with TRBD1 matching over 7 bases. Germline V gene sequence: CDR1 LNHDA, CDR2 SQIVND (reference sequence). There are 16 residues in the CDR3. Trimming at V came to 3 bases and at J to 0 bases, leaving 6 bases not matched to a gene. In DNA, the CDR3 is TGTGCCAGTAGTATCAGGGACAGCGCTAGCACAGATACGCAGTATTTT. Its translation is CASSIRDSASTDTQYF.

The CDR3 sequence: CASSIDLGQTYEQYF. CDR3 coding DNA: TGTGCCAGTAGTATAGATCTGGGACAAACCTACGAGCAGTACTTC. The genes are TRBV19 and TRBJ2-7; weak D call: TRBD1 (6 bases). This CDR3 is 15 amino acids long. Germline values: CDR1 LNHDA, CDR2 SQIVND (reference sequence). With 0 bases removed from V and 2 bases from J, the gap between germline ends came to 11 bases.